A single sample is the source of the 9 T cell receptor beta chains below, sequenced in a study of blood T cell repertoires in COVID-19. Repertoires were generated with immunoSEQ multiplex PCR, while TCRdb's copy carries only in-frame clones and drops some. The sample lists nearly 95,000 clones; more than 75% were seen once. Specimen: peripheral blood. Receptors were obtained from a human donor with acute or convalescent COVID-19. The donor label of this sample is uncertain.

As concerns this clone: An end of the junction differs from the germline gene, which may be a read error. The CDR3 DNA reads TGTGCCAGCGGTGAGCCGGGGGGGAAAGAGACCCAGTACTTC. Residues: CASGEPGGKETQYF. The V gene is TRBV2, the J gene TRBJ2-5, with 8 bases matching TRBD2. CDR3 length: 14 residues. Germline V gives CDR1 SNHLY, CDR2 FYNNEI.

V and J are TRBV3-1 (or the pseudogene TRBV3-2) and TRBJ2-2, with TRBD1 as a possible D gene (6 bases). Trimming took 3 bases from V and 1 from J, leaving 9 bases between them. The CDR3 totals 15 residues. CDR1 is LGHDT, CDR2 YNNKEL, per germline (reference sequence). CDR3 residues: CASSQGTKNTGELFF. CDR3 sequence (DNA): TGTGCCAGCAGCCAGGGGACAAAGAACACCGGGGAGCTGTTTTTT.

V is TRBV5-4 and J is TRBJ1-1; D is possibly TRBD1 (5 bases). V lost 3 bases, J lost 4 bases, and 16 bases lay in between. The CDR3 covers 15 residues. The germline CDR1 and CDR2 sequences are SGHNT and YYREEE (reference sequence). Written as DNA, the CDR3 is TGTGCCAGCAGCTCCCCCCTGTGGGGCAGCACTGAAGCTTTCTTT. This codes for CASSSPLWGSTEAFF. Full variable domain (missing parts from reference TRBV5-4 and TRBJ1-1): ETGVTQSPTHLIKTRGQQVTLRCSSQSGHNTVSWYQQALGQGPQFIFQYYREEENGRGNFPPRFSGLQFPNYSSELNVNALELDDSALYLCASSSPLWGSTEAFFGQGTRLTVV.

The chain employs TRBV12-3 or TRBV12-4 and TRBJ2-2, with no clear D. The V end lost 6 bases, the J end lost 5 bases, and 4 bases lay between the germline ends. The CDR3 has 11 residues. The CDR3: CASRSTGELFF. CDR3 coding DNA: TGTGCCAGCAGGTCGACCGGGGAGCTGTTTTTT.

The chain combines TRBV5-1 with TRBJ2-3; maybe TRBD1 (5 bases). V shed 3 bases and J shed 1 base, with 9 bases lying between them. This CDR3 has 14 amino acids. Germline-derived CDR1 and CDR2 are SGHRS and YFSETQ. CDR3 coding DNA: TGCGCCAGCAGCTGGGGCCCCGGCACAGATACGCAGTATTTT. Encoded protein: CASSWGPGTDTQYF.

This rearrangement joins TRBV30 to TRBJ2-2; D might be TRBD1 (6 bases). The germline V and J ends were trimmed by 5 bases and 4 bases, with 11 bases remaining between them. The CDR3 is made up of 13 amino acids. Germline CDR1 and CDR2: GTSNPN and SVGIG (reference sequence). CDR3 in amino acids: CAWGTGITGELFF. In DNA, the CDR3 is TGTGCCTGGGGAACAGGGATCACCGGGGAGCTGTTTTTT.

The CDR3 coding sequence is TGTGCCAGCAGCGTAGTTGGGCAGACCAGGAACACTGAAGCTTTCTTT. Amino acids: CASSVVGQTRNTEAFF. The chain couples TRBV9 to TRBJ1-1; no clear D. Germline values: CDR1 SGDLS, CDR2 YYNGEE. The CDR3 is made up of 16 amino acids. V was shortened by 0 bases and J by 1 base, with 13 bases between the two germline ends.

CDR3 sequence: CASSLQGVGYGYTF. DNA for the CDR3: TGTGCCAGCAGCTTACAGGGGGTAGGCTATGGCTACACCTTC. The chain links TRBV7-9 to TRBJ1-2; 7 positions agree with TRBD1. The length of the CDR3 is 14 residues. Germline values: CDR1 SEHNR, CDR2 FQNEAQ (reference sequence). The ends lost 2 bases at V and 4 bases at J; junction bases unmatched: 4.

The chain uses TRBV2 and TRBJ2-1; TRBD1 matches 7 bases. The CDR3 contains 15 residues. Germline CDR1 SNHLY, CDR2 FYNNEI. Unmatched junction bases numbered 12, after V lost 7 bases and J lost 6 bases. The CDR3 protein is CASTQGQPSGNEQFF. The CDR3 DNA follows: TGTGCCAGCACGCAGGGACAGCCCTCGGGCAATGAGCAGTTCTTC. The full variable domain, its missing parts supplied by reference TRBV2 and TRBJ2-1, is EPEVTQTPSHQVTQMGQEVILRCVPISNHLYFYWYRQILGQKVEFLVSFYNNEISEKSEIFDDQFSVERPDGSNFTLKIRSTKLEDSAMYFCASTQGQPSGNEQFFGPGTRLTVL.